This TCR beta chain was identified in a study of CD8+CD57+ T cells in acquired aplastic anemia. The wider study: Roughly 3.1 ug was the average amount of DNA from sorted CD4+ and CD8+ cells.

Genomic DNA provided the template from which TCR beta VDJ and CDR3 profiles were obtained. In TCRdb, the reads were re-called with MiXCR into one record per CDR3 protein. Among 160,000 or so distinct CDR3 sequences listed, about 45% were seen once. In germline, CDR1 is SGHRS, CDR2 YFSETQ. Trimming took off 0 bases at V and 3 bases at J, with 12 bases between the two ends. This CDR3 has 15 amino acids. This clonotype was observed many times. CD8+CD57+ cell expansion, shown by flow cytometry, had occurred in the patients selected for sequencing. Patients had not yet gotten any therapy when their blood was taken for sampling.

The chain uses TRBV5-1 and TRBJ2-5, with D possibly matching TRBD2 (6 bases). The origin of this receptor is a human donor with aplastic anemia. Specimen: sorted CD4+, CD8+, or CD8+CD57+ T cells (not recorded which) from PBMCs. The CDR3 DNA reads as TGCGCCAGCAGCTTGGCCGGGAGAGGAGAAGAGACCCAGTACTTC. Its translation is CASSLAGRGEETQYF.